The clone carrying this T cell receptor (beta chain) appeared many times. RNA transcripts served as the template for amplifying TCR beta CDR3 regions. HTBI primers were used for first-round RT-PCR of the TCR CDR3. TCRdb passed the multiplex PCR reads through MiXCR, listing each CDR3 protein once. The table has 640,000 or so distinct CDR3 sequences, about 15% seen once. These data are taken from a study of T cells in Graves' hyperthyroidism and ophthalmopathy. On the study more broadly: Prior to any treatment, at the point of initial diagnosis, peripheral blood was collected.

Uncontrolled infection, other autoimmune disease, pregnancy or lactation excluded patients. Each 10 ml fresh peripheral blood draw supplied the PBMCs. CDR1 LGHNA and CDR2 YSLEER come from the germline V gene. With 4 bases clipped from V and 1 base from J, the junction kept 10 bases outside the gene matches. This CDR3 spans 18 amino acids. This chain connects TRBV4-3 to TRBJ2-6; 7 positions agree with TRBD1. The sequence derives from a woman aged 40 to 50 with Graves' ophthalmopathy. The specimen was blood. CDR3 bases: TGCGCCAGCAGCCGTGACACGACAGGGCCATCTGGGGCCAACGTCCTGACTTTC. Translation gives CASSRDTTGPSGANVLTF.